The 27 T cell receptor beta chains presented below share a single source sample, sequenced in a study of cytomegalovirus exposure and HLA in healthy donors. The primer mix had 60 Vbeta and 13 Jbeta primers. The table came from immunoSEQ multiplex PCR; TCRdb's copy has only in-frame clones and leaves some out. The sample records roughly 150,000 clones, more than 60% being singletons. Sample: PBMCs. These receptors were obtained from a man younger than 30 in good health and CMV-seropositive.

This clone was seen more than once but under ten times. The chain has TRBV29-1 and TRBJ2-7, with TRBD2 matching over 7 bases. This CDR3 spans 13 amino acids. The junction had 9 bases not matched to a gene; V was cut back by 7 bases and J by 3 bases. CDR1 SQVTM and CDR2 ANQGSEA come from the germline V gene. CDR3 sequence (DNA): TGCAGCGCCTCGACGGGGAGGGACTACGAGCAGTACTTC. Translated, it gives CSASTGRDYEQYF.

This clone showed up just a few times. The chain has TRBV19 and TRBJ2-5; 7 positions agree with TRBD1. The CDR3 sequence is 15 residues long. Germline-derived CDR1 and CDR2 are LNHDA and SQIVND (reference sequence). J lost 5 bases, V lost 9 bases, and 15 bases had no gene match. The CDR3 nucleotides are TGTGCCAGCAGGGCCCGGGGACAGCGGCTGGAGACCCAGTACTTC. Protein: CASRARGQRLETQYF.

J is TRBJ2-5 and V is TRBV11-1, with a tentative D call TRBD2 (5 bases). Germline CDR1 is SGHAT and CDR2 is FQDESV (reference sequence). V lost 1 base and J lost 9, with 12 bases in between. The CDR3 runs 13 residues. The CDR3 protein is CASSLDTSRAQYF. CDR3 in DNA: TGTGCCAGCAGCTTAGATACTTCGCGGGCCCAGTACTTC.

The J gene is TRBJ2-5, the V gene TRBV7-8, with 7 nucleotides matching TRBD1. The ends lost 1 base at V and 4 bases at J; junction bases unmatched: 12. This CDR3 spans 17 amino acids. The germline V gene has CDR1 SGHVS and CDR2 FQNEAQ. CDR3 sequence reads: CASSLERQGYVGETQYF. The CDR3 coding sequence is TGTGCCAGCAGCTTAGAACGACAGGGCTATGTGGGAGAGACCCAGTACTTC.

This clone was observed a handful of times. CDR3 amino acids: CASSPRDRSTDTQYF. CDR3 DNA sequence: TGCGCCAGCAGCCCACGGGACAGGAGCACAGATACGCAGTATTTT. This chain links TRBV5-1 with TRBJ2-3; 8 bases match TRBD1. J gave up 0 bases and V 4 bases, and 4 bases lay outside the gene matches. Germline values: CDR1 SGHRS, CDR2 YFSETQ. The CDR3 loop spans 15 amino acids.

The chain has TRBV5-5 and TRBJ2-7; D unclear. The germline V gene encodes CDR1 SGHKS and CDR2 YYEKEE (reference sequence). This CDR3 region has 14 residues. V lost 0 bases and J lost 2, with 9 bases in between. As DNA, the CDR3 is TGTGCCAGCAGCTTGGTTCAGTTGGCCTACGAGCAGTACTTC. Translated: CASSLVQLAYEQYF.

This chain links TRBV5-5 with TRBJ2-6, with 7 bases identical to TRBD1. In germline, CDR1 is SGHKS, CDR2 YYEKEE (reference sequence). The CDR3 has 18 residues. Trimming removed 4 bases from V and 0 bases from J; junction bases left unmatched: 10. The CDR3 DNA reads as TGTGCCAGCAGCCCTCGACAGGGATTGAGCTCTGGGGCCAACGTCCTGACTTTC. It codes for CASSPRQGLSSGANVLTF.

This rearrangement joins TRBV7-9 to TRBJ1-2; no clear D. Trimming cost V 5 bases and J 2 bases, with 24 bases left between them. The CDR3 totals 18 residues. Germline V gene sequence: CDR1 SEHNR, CDR2 FQNEAQ (reference sequence). The CDR3 protein is CASSQTFNRTDFNYGYTF. The DNA of the CDR3 is TGTGCCAGCAGCCAGACCTTTAATCGGACGGACTTCAACTATGGCTACACCTTC.

V and J are TRBV10-3 and TRBJ2-1; 10 positions agree with TRBD2. Germline lookup yields CDR1 ENHRY and CDR2 SYGVKD. The CDR3 is made up of 14 amino acids. V shed 7 bases and J 8 bases; nucleotides not matched to a gene: 8. The CDR3 DNA reads TGTGCCATCAAAGGGACTAGCGCGAGCGATGAGCAGTTCTTC. It codes for CAIKGTSASDEQFF.

The CDR3 bases are TGTGCCAGCAGAAAAACTAGCGAGTTCCAAGATGAGCAGTTCTTC. Its protein is CASRKTSEFQDEQFF. The J gene is TRBJ2-1, the V gene TRBV2; 7 bases map to TRBD2. Germline trimming cut 6 bases from V and 8 bases from J; bases unmatched to any gene: 13. The germline V gene encodes CDR1 SNHLY and CDR2 FYNNEI. The CDR3 contains 15 residues. Full variable domain (rest looked up from reference TRBV2 and TRBJ2-1): EPEVTQTPSHQVTQMGQEVILRCVPISNHLYFYWYRQILGQKVEFLVSFYNNEISEKSEIFDDQFSVERPDGSNFTLKIRSTKLEDSAMYFCASRKTSEFQDEQFFGPGTRLTVL.

The rearrangement joins TRBV5-5 to TRBJ2-1; 12 nucleotides line up with TRBD2. The length of the CDR3 is 15 residues. J lost 6 bases, V lost 4 bases, and 5 bases had no gene match. Germline V gene lookup returns CDR1 SGHKS and CDR2 YYEKEE (reference sequence). CDR3: CASSQTTSGSNEQFF. The CDR3 region has the DNA TGTGCCAGCAGCCAGACGACTAGCGGGAGCAATGAGCAGTTCTTC.

The rearrangement links TRBV7-2 to TRBJ1-2; D is unresolved. This CDR3 has 11 residues. CDR1 is SGHTA and CDR2 is FQGNSA in the germline V gene. The V and J ends lost 1 base and 13 bases respectively, with 10 bases between them. Here the CDR3 DNA reads TGTGCCAGCAGCTTAGGTATCCCCTTCACCTTC. Translation: CASSLGIPFTF.

The chain combines TRBV7-9 with TRBJ2-3, with 7 nucleotides matching TRBD2. Trimming took 4 bases from V and 4 from J; bases not matched to a gene: 8. CDR3 length equals 15 residues. Germline loops: CDR1 SEHNR, CDR2 FQNEAQ (reference sequence). The CDR3 sequence is CASSSIGREADTQYF. CDR3 coding DNA: TGTGCCAGCAGCTCTATTGGGAGGGAGGCAGATACGCAGTATTTT.

This chain links TRBV27 with TRBJ1-5; maybe TRBD1 (6 bases). The CDR3 has 17 amino acids. Germline V gene lookup returns CDR1 MNHEY and CDR2 SMNVEV (reference sequence). Trimming took 0 bases from V and 1 from J, leaving 13 bases between them. CDR3 residues: CASSLSARGPSNQPQHF. The CDR3 nucleotides are TGTGCCAGCAGTTTATCGGCCAGGGGTCCCAGCAATCAGCCCCAGCATTTT.

This chain uses TRBV10-1 with TRBJ2-2, with TRBD2 matching over 7 bases. The CDR3 is 17 amino acids. The trim removed 0 bases at V and 3 bases at J, leaving 7 bases unmatched. The V gene's germline CDR1 is WNHNN and CDR2 SYGVQD (reference sequence). CDR3 in amino acids: CASSESARDYDTGELFF. For the CDR3, the DNA is TGCGCCAGCAGTGAGTCAGCGCGGGACTACGACACCGGGGAGCTGTTTTTT.

The chain is built from TRBV13 and TRBJ2-7, with 9 positions matching TRBD2. Germline CDR1 and CDR2: PRHDT and FYEKMQ (reference sequence). V shed 5 bases, J shed 0 bases, and the junction held 8 bases outside the gene matches. CDR3 size: 16 residues. CDR3 nucleotides: TGTGCCAGCAGCGGGCGACTAGCGGTGAGCTCCTACGAGCAGTACTTC. Amino acids: CASSGRLAVSSYEQYF.

The V call is TRBV19, the J call TRBJ2-5; a weak D match, TRBD1 (6 bases). The J call is in doubt because the DNA end fits TRBJ2-7 better. This CDR3 has 13 residues. Germline CDR1 and CDR2: LNHDA and SQIVND (reference sequence). The CDR3 is CASRQGGSYEQYF. For the CDR3, the DNA is TGTGCCAGTAGACAGGGTGGGTCCTACGAGCAGTACTTC.

The V call is TRBV28, the J call TRBJ2-2; 11 bases map to TRBD2. V trimming: 8 bases; J trimming: 7 bases; junction bases outside the gene matches: 9. This CDR3 has 15 residues. The germline gives CDR1 MDHEN, CDR2 SYDVKM. The CDR3 sequence: CASETSGNLGGELFF. The CDR3 coding sequence is TGTGCCAGCGAGACTAGCGGGAATTTGGGCGGGGAGCTGTTTTTT.

In its sample, this clone was seen a few times. CDR3 sequence: CASSPRGASGTDTQYF. The CDR3 nucleotides are TGTGCCAGCAGCCCCAGGGGGGCTAGCGGCACAGATACGCAGTATTTT. The chain uses TRBV7-8 and TRBJ2-3; D might be TRBD1 (7 bases). This CDR3 region has 16 residues. CDR1 is SGHVS and CDR2 is FQNEAQ in the germline V gene. V was clipped by 5 bases and J by 1 base, with 16 bases between them.

The chain employs TRBV29-1 and TRBJ2-7; D ambiguous. Trimming took off 4 bases at V and 0 bases at J, with 4 bases between the two ends. The length of the CDR3 is 11 residues. Germline-derived CDR1 and CDR2 are SQVTM and ANQGSEA. CDR3 sequence reads: CSVVASYEQYF. CDR3 sequence (DNA): TGCAGCGTTGTGGCCTCCTACGAGCAGTACTTC.

The V gene is TRBV6-6, the J gene TRBJ1-1; 11 bases match TRBD1. Germline V lookup: CDR1 MNHNY, CDR2 SVGAGI (reference sequence). The CDR3 loop spans 15 amino acids. After removal of 5 bases from V and 6 bases from J, the junction contained 8 bases not matched to a gene. This CDR3 reads CASSTQDRGLAEAFF. The CDR3, as DNA: TGTGCCAGCAGTACACAGGACAGGGGGCTGGCTGAAGCTTTCTTT.

The rearrangement joins TRBV5-1 to TRBJ2-7; TRBD2 matches at 7 bases. In germline, CDR1 is SGHRS, CDR2 YFSETQ. The CDR3 covers 16 residues. V lost 0 bases to trimming and J lost 4 bases; unmatched junction nucleotides: 10. CDR3 region: CASSLDPGGRGYEQYF. As DNA, the CDR3 is TGCGCCAGCAGCTTGGACCCAGGAGGGCGGGGGTACGAGCAGTACTTC.

The chain is built from TRBV2 and TRBJ2-7; the D gene is possibly TRBD1 (5 bases). This CDR3 is built from 14 residues. Germline CDR1 reads SNHLY; CDR2 reads FYNNEI. V shed 6 bases and J shed 0 bases, with 12 bases lying between them. The CDR3 DNA is TGTGCCAGCAGGTCAGGGTTAGTCTCCTACGAGCAGTACTTC. It yields the protein CASRSGLVSYEQYF.

This chain joins TRBV7-9 and TRBJ2-1, with 7 bases fitting TRBD2. V gave up 6 bases and J gave up 0 bases; unmatched junction bases: 11. CDR3 size: 17 residues. Germline V gene lookup returns CDR1 SEHNR and CDR2 FQNEAQ (reference sequence). CDR3 sequence (DNA): TGTGCCAGCAGGAACCCTAGCGGACCCTCCTCCTACAATGAGCAGTTCTTC. This gives the protein CASRNPSGPSSYNEQFF.

V and J are TRBV10-3 and TRBJ2-1, with a tentative D call TRBD1 (6 bases). The V gene's germline CDR1 is ENHRY and CDR2 SYGVKD. V shed 3 bases and J shed 6 bases, with 6 bases lying between them. CDR3 size: 12 residues. CDR3 in amino acids: CAISEGGNEQFF. The DNA of the CDR3 is TGTGCCATCAGTGAAGGGGGCAATGAGCAGTTCTTC.

In this sample, this clone turned up a few times. V gene TRBV10-1 combines with J gene TRBJ2-7; 7 bases fit TRBD1. The junction had 4 bases not matched to a gene; V was cut back by 0 bases and J by 2 bases. The CDR3 length is 15 residues. Germline assignment: CDR1 WNHNN and CDR2 SYGVQD (reference sequence). The CDR3 sequence: CASSESGDSTYEQYF. As DNA, the CDR3 is TGCGCCAGCAGTGAGTCGGGGGACAGCACCTACGAGCAGTACTTC.

This chain joins TRBV9 and TRBJ2-3; D unresolved. The CDR3 contains 13 residues. Trimming took 2 bases from V and 5 from J, leaving 9 bases between them. Germline V gives CDR1 SGDLS, CDR2 YYNGEE. CDR3 coding DNA: TGTGCCAGCAGCGTGGGCGTGGGAGATACGCAGTATTTT. Translated: CASSVGVGDTQYF.